Presented here are 17 T cell receptor beta chains from one specimen sequenced in a study of radiotherapy plus CTLA-4 blockade in lung cancer. Some clones are missing from TCRdb's copy, which holds only in-frame ones; the method was immunoSEQ multiplex PCR. The data contain about 62,000 clones, less than 85% of them singletons. The material sequenced was peripheral blood, taken from a patient treated with radiotherapy plus ipilimumab. The receptors were gathered from a human donor with non-small cell lung cancer who had a complete response to radiotherapy plus ipilimumab.

The chain uses TRBV7-9 and TRBJ2-5, with 8 bases that match TRBD2. The germline CDR1 and CDR2 sequences are SEHNR and FQNEAQ (reference sequence). V lost 5 bases and J lost 4; bases outside the gene matches: 15. This CDR3 spans 17 amino acids. Here the CDR3 DNA reads TGTGCCAGCAGCCCCTACGGACTAGCACTGGGCGGAGAGACCCAGTACTTC. Its protein product is CASSPYGLALGGETQYF.

The V call is TRBV7-9, the J call TRBJ2-2; 7 nucleotides agree with TRBD1. V lost 5 bases to trimming and J lost 9 bases; unmatched junction nucleotides: 3. CDR1 SEHNR and CDR2 FQNEAQ come from the germline V gene (reference sequence). The CDR3 consists of 12 residues. The chain's CDR3 is CASSLTGRELFF. CDR3 DNA sequence: TGTGCCAGCAGCCTGACAGGGCGGGAGCTGTTTTTT.

A single count supports this clone. The gene calls are TRBV28 and TRBJ2-3; D not certain. The germline V and J ends were trimmed by 7 bases and 5 bases, with 19 bases remaining between them. The germline V gene encodes CDR1 MDHEN and CDR2 SYDVKM. The CDR3 runs 15 residues. The CDR3 region has the DNA TGTGCCAGCACCCCTGCGAGGCCACGTGGAGATACGCAGTATTTT. Amino acid sequence: CASTPARPRGDTQYF.

This chain joins TRBV9 and TRBJ2-2; 10 bases align to TRBD1. Germline V lookup: CDR1 SGDLS, CDR2 YYNGEE. V was pared by 3 bases and J by 7 bases, with 21 bases of the junction left unmatched. The CDR3 runs to 20 residues. This CDR3 reads CASSAPGTGVSGISGGELFF. CDR3 sequence (DNA): TGTGCCAGCAGCGCCCCCGGGACAGGGGTTTCGGGGATCTCTGGCGGGGAGCTGTTTTTT.

This CDR3 reads CASSLWVSGGLATYEQYF. CDR3 DNA: TGTGCCAGCAGCTTGTGGGTTTCGGGGGGGCTAGCAACGTACGAGCAGTACTTC. The chain employs TRBV5-6 and TRBJ2-7; 8 nucleotides line up with TRBD2. CDR3 length: 18 amino acids. Germline CDR1 reads SGHDT; CDR2 reads YYEEEE. The V segment lost 1 base and the J segment 4 bases; nucleotides outside the gene matches: 16.

J is TRBJ2-3 and V is TRBV4-3, with 8 bases aligning to TRBD1. Trimming took 1 base from V and 5 from J; bases not matched to a gene: 11. The V gene's germline CDR1 is LGHNA and CDR2 YSLEER. The length of the CDR3 is 17 residues. The CDR3 DNA reads TGCGCCAGCAGCCAAGCTACAGGGGGTCTGGTGAGAGATACGCAGTATTTT. Amino acid sequence: CASSQATGGLVRDTQYF.

This clone was recorded only once. The chain uses TRBV7-6 and TRBJ2-1; possibly TRBD1 for D (6 bases). Trimming removed 5 bases at V and 7 bases at J, with 18 bases between. Germline V gene sequence: CDR1 SGHVS, CDR2 FNYEAQ. The CDR3 sequence is 15 residues long. CDR3 sequence (DNA): TGTGCCAGCAGCGCCGGACAGTGGGGTACGAATGAGCAGTTCTTC. As protein: CASSAGQWGTNEQFF.

The gene calls are TRBV4-3 and TRBJ2-2, with D perhaps TRBD1 (6 bases). The CDR3 length is 15 residues. Germline V CDR1 and CDR2: LGHNA, YSLEER. Trimming left V 0 bases short and J 5 bases short, with 10 bases between. The DNA of the CDR3 is TGCGCCAGCAGCCAAGACTGGACAGAAACCGGGGAGCTGTTTTTT. This encodes CASSQDWTETGELFF.

The CDR3 nucleotides read TGTGCCAGCAGTTTATTCCAGGGAGGATTTATTCAGTACTTC. Its protein is CASSLFQGGFIQYF. The chain combines TRBV28 with TRBJ2-4; possibly TRBD2 for D (6 bases). Germline-derived CDR1 and CDR2 are MDHEN and SYDVKM. This CDR3 region has 14 residues. Trimming stripped 1 base from V and 10 bases from J, with 14 bases between.

The rearrangement uses TRBV28 and TRBJ1-5; D call uncertain. The CDR3 loop spans 16 amino acids. V was shortened by 1 base and J by 0 bases, with 10 bases between the two germline ends. CDR1 is MDHEN, CDR2 SYDVKM, per germline. The CDR3 reads CASSLLVSSSNQPQHF. CDR3 bases: TGTGCCAGCAGTTTATTGGTCAGTTCTAGCAATCAGCCCCAGCATTTT.

By frequency in the sample, this clone is medium-sized. The chain employs TRBV19 and TRBJ1-2; TRBD1 matches 7 bases. J gave up 4 bases and V 3 bases, and 5 bases lay outside the gene matches. Germline V gene sequence: CDR1 LNHDA, CDR2 SQIVND (reference sequence). The CDR3 loop spans 14 amino acids. The chain's CDR3 is CASSIEGAAYGYTF. The CDR3 region has the DNA TGTGCCAGTAGTATTGAGGGGGCTGCCTATGGCTACACCTTC. The complete variable domain, with remaining parts taken from reference TRBV19 and TRBJ1-2, reads DGGITQSPKYLFRKEGQNVTLSCEQNLNHDAMYWYRQDPGQGLRLIYYSQIVNDFQKGDIAEGYSVSREKKESFPLTVTSAQKNPTAFYLCASSIEGAAYGYTFGSGTRLTVV.

There are a few counts of this clone. The rearrangement joins TRBV11-2 to TRBJ1-3; 7 bases are shared with TRBD1. Trimming at V came to 0 bases and at J to 1 base, leaving 3 bases not matched to a gene. The CDR3 has 16 amino acids. In germline, CDR1 is SGHAT, CDR2 FQNNGV. The DNA of the CDR3 is TGTGCCAGCAGCTTAGAGGCAGGGGGGTCTGGAAACACCATATATTTT. Translation gives CASSLEAGGSGNTIYF.

This clone was seen many times. The chain joins TRBV7-9 to TRBJ1-5; D is unclear. Germline V lookup: CDR1 SEHNR, CDR2 FQNEAQ (reference sequence). This CDR3 spans 14 amino acids. V lost 1 base and J lost 4, with 8 bases in between. CDR3 coding DNA: TGTGCCAGCAGCTTAGGGGCAGTAAATCAGCCCCAGCATTTT. Amino acids: CASSLGAVNQPQHF.

The chain has TRBV5-1 and TRBJ1-1; 7 bases align to TRBD1. The CDR3 sequence is 13 residues long. From germline, CDR1 is SGHRS and CDR2 YFSETQ. The J segment lost 8 bases and the V segment lost 4 bases, leaving 8 bases of the junction unmatched. The CDR3 region has the DNA TGCGCCAGCAGCACCGGACAGGTGGTGGAAGCTTTCTTT. Its protein product is CASSTGQVVEAFF.

V is TRBV7-9 and J is TRBJ2-6; D unclear. The CDR3 has 13 amino acids. Per the germline V gene, CDR1 is SEHNR and CDR2 is FQNEAQ (reference sequence). The germline V and J ends were trimmed by 7 bases and 5 bases, with 9 bases remaining between them. The CDR3 DNA reads TGTGCCAGCACGTCCGTTAGGGCCAACGTCCTGACTTTC. It translates to CASTSVRANVLTF. Filled out from reference TRBV7-9 and TRBJ2-6, the complete variable domain reads DTGVSQNPRHKITKRGQNVTFRCDPISEHNRLYWYRQTLGQGPEFLTYFQNEAQLEKSRLLSDRFSAERPKGSFSTLEIQRTEQGDSAMYLCASTSVRANVLTFGAGSRLTVL.

The V and J genes are TRBV6-5 and TRBJ1-1, with D uncertain. Trimming pared 8 bases from V and 0 bases from J, leaving 4 bases between. Germline-derived CDR1 and CDR2 are MNHEY and SVGAGI. This CDR3 has 11 residues. In DNA form, the CDR3 reads TGTGCCAGCCAGATGAACACTGAAGCTTTCTTT. It yields the protein CASQMNTEAFF.

The CDR3 DNA sequence: TGTGCCAGCAGCCTCTACTGGACCGAAAGCGGGGATACGCAGTATTTT. Encoded protein: CASSLYWTESGDTQYF. The chain uses TRBV13 and TRBJ2-3; a weak D match, TRBD2 (6 bases). Germline CDR1 is PRHDT and CDR2 is FYEKMQ (reference sequence). The CDR3 runs to 16 residues. V gave up 5 bases and J gave up 6 bases, with 21 bases separating them.